This paragraph reports one T cell receptor beta chain. Its antigen is currently unknown. Naive CD8 cells lacked CD45RO and underwent positive selection for CCR7, leaving out terminally differentiated effector memory CD45RA+ cells. The data were obtained in a study of shared clonotypes between healthy human individuals. Trimming stripped 2 bases from V and 5 bases from J, with 9 bases between. Germline V gene lookup returns CDR1 LNHDA and CDR2 SQIVND (reference sequence). CDR3 size: 13 residues. Study-wide results and limits: Among donors, the sharing of clonotypes was expected to be influenced by sequencing depth. Generation probabilities were higher for clonotypes shared across all four sorted-subset donors than for unshared ones.

Sorted-subset replicate PCR reactions contained 200 ng DNA, corresponding to 29,000 or so T cell genomes. TCRdb's table, derived via immunoSEQ multiplex PCR, lists solely in-frame clones and lacks some. The table records approximately 840,000 clones, approximately 96% of them present only once. Sequenced material: naive CD8+ T cells sorted from blood. J is TRBJ2-5 and V is TRBV19; D remains unclear. The TCR comes from a man aged 25 to 45 in good health. The CDR3 sequence is CASSIFTGETQYF. The CDR3 DNA is TGTGCCAGTAGTATATTTACTGGGGAGACCCAGTACTTC.